The 14 T cell receptor beta chains presented below share a single source sample, sequenced in a study of T cells in Graves' hyperthyroidism and ophthalmopathy. Amplification targeted TCR beta CDR3 regions from RNA transcripts. Primed by the HTBI set, a first-round RT-PCR was run on the TCR CDR3. From the multiplex PCR reads, TCRdb called clonotypes with MiXCR, one entry per CDR3 protein. Among roughly 800,000 distinct CDR3 sequences listed, 38% were seen once. Sequencing input: blood. These receptor sequences come from a man between 18 and 35 years old with Graves' hyperthyroidism.

This clonotype was picked up many times. V usage is TRBV29-1 and J usage is TRBJ1-1; 9 bases align to TRBD1. Germline lookup yields CDR1 SQVTM and CDR2 ANQGSEA. The CDR3 extends over 14 amino acids. V was pared by 3 bases and J by 7 bases, with 9 bases of the junction left unmatched. CDR3 in amino acids: CSVESGTGKGEAFF. The DNA of the CDR3 is TGCAGCGTTGAGTCCGGGACAGGGAAGGGTGAAGCTTTCTTT.

This clonotype was picked up many times. The chain has TRBV7-9 and TRBJ2-5; D perhaps matches TRBD2 (7 bases). Trimming removed 7 bases at V and 4 bases at J, with 16 bases between. The CDR3 is 14 residues long. Germline assignment: CDR1 SEHNR and CDR2 FQNEAQ (reference sequence). The CDR3 here is CASTTGGGPETQYF. DNA of the CDR3: TGTGCCAGCACCACTGGGGGGGGGCCAGAGACCCAGTACTTC.

This clonotype was counted a few times. The chain couples TRBV6-6 to TRBJ2-6, with D perhaps matching TRBD1 (5 bases). V shed 7 bases and J shed 3 bases, with 10 bases lying between them. CDR1 is MNHNY and CDR2 is SVGAGI in the germline V gene (reference sequence). This CDR3 contains 14 residues. This chain's CDR3 is CASTKGFGANVLTF. CDR3 DNA: TGTGCCAGCACGAAGGGGTTTGGGGCCAACGTCCTGACTTTC.

This clonotype was seen at least ten times. This rearrangement joins TRBV7-9 to TRBJ1-2, with unresolved D. V was trimmed by 1 base and J by 7 bases, leaving 10 bases between them. Germline CDR1 SEHNR, CDR2 FQNEAQ (reference sequence). The CDR3 sequence is 13 residues long. This CDR3 reads CASSLGEKGGYTF. CDR3 coding DNA: TGTGCCAGCAGCTTAGGGGAGAAGGGTGGCTACACCTTC.

This clonotype was seen many times. V usage is TRBV15 and J usage is TRBJ1-6, with a weak D call TRBD1 (5 bases). The CDR3 totals 16 residues. The germline V gene encodes CDR1 LNHNV and CDR2 YYDKDF (reference sequence). With 3 bases removed from V and 8 bases from J, the gap between germline ends came to 17 bases. CDR3 coding DNA: TGTGCCACCAGCAGGACAGAGGACGGCCCGGATTCACCCCTCCACTTT. Translating gives CATSRTEDGPDSPLHF.

In this sample, this clonotype turned up many times. The gene calls are TRBV15 and TRBJ2-7, with 8 bases aligning to TRBD2. Germline V gene lookup returns CDR1 LNHNV and CDR2 YYDKDF (reference sequence). Trimming cost V 0 bases and J 4 bases; bases outside gene matches: 2. This CDR3 has 14 residues. The CDR3 loop reads CATSRDRGGYEQYF. The DNA of the CDR3 is TGTGCCACCAGCAGAGATCGGGGGGGGTACGAGCAGTACTTC.

In this sample, this clonotype turned up a few times. V and J are TRBV6-1 and TRBJ1-1; no definite D call. This CDR3 comprises 11 residues. Trimming shortened V by 10 bases and J by 6 bases, and 12 bases separated the two germline ends. Germline CDR1 and CDR2: MNHNS and SASEGT. CDR3 sequence (DNA): TGTGCCACATTCTGGGGTGCTGAAGCTTTCTTT. Translated, it gives CATFWGAEAFF.

This clonotype was detected many times. The rearrangement links TRBV12-3 or TRBV12-4 to TRBJ1-1, with TRBD1 identical over 7 bases. V gave up 6 bases and J gave up 2 bases; unmatched junction bases: 6. CDR3 size: 14 residues. The CDR3: CASRSGTVNTEAFF. The CDR3 DNA reads TGTGCCAGCAGGTCCGGGACAGTAAACACTGAAGCTTTCTTT.

The chain recombines TRBV20-1 with TRBJ2-5; TRBD2 matches at 10 bases. The CDR3 contains 16 residues. With 3 bases clipped from V and 0 bases from J, the junction kept 7 bases outside the gene matches. Germline values: CDR1 DFQATT, CDR2 SNEGSKA (reference sequence). CDR3 region: CSASGASGGHQETQYF. In DNA, the CDR3 is TGCAGTGCTAGTGGTGCTAGCGGGGGACACCAAGAGACCCAGTACTTC.

This chain connects TRBV10-3 to TRBJ1-3, with TRBD1 matching over 9 bases. Germline V lookup: CDR1 ENHRY, CDR2 SYGVKD. This CDR3 spans 14 amino acids. V dropped 10 bases and J dropped 0; count of bases not matched to a gene: 4. For the CDR3, the DNA is TGTGCCAACAGGGGGCGCGGCTCTGGAAACACCATATATTTT. Translated: CANRGRGSGNTIYF.

CDR3 sequence: CASSQAPRDEQYF. The CDR3, as DNA: TGCGCCAGCAGCCAAGCCCCGAGGGACGAGCAGTACTTC. This chain links TRBV4-1 with TRBJ2-7; a possible D gene is TRBD2 (5 bases). The V end lost 1 base, the J end lost 5 bases, and 9 bases lay between the germline ends. Germline V CDR1 and CDR2: MGHRA, YSYEKL. The CDR3 loop spans 13 amino acids.

The V call is TRBV7-9, the J call TRBJ1-2, with 7 positions matching TRBD1. The germline gives CDR1 SEHNR, CDR2 FQNEAQ (reference sequence). Losses at the gene ends were 5 bases for V and 3 bases for J; bases not matched to a gene: 9. The CDR3 is made up of 15 amino acids. The CDR3 coding sequence is TGTGCCAGCAGCGCAGCCTTGGGGACAGACTATGGCTACACCTTC. Encoded protein: CASSAALGTDYGYTF. The variable domain in full, with the rest retrieved from reference TRBV7-9 and TRBJ1-2, is DTGVSQNPRHKITKRGQNVTFRCDPISEHNRLYWYRQTLGQGPEFLTYFQNEAQLEKSRLLSDRFSAERPKGSFSTLEIQRTEQGDSAMYLCASSAALGTDYGYTFGSGTRLTVV.

This clonotype showed up many times. The V call is TRBV7-6, the J call TRBJ2-7; D might be TRBD2 (5 bases). This CDR3 has 14 amino acids. In germline, CDR1 is SGHVS, CDR2 FNYEAQ. V lost 1 base and J lost 4, with 11 bases in between. The CDR3 sequence: CASSLDPSGYEQYF. For the CDR3, the DNA is TGTGCCAGCAGCTTAGATCCCTCGGGATACGAGCAGTACTTC.

This clonotype appeared a single time. The gene calls are TRBV2 and TRBJ1-2; D is possibly TRBD1 (6 bases). V lost 6 bases and J 6 bases, leaving 20 bases between the germline ends. The CDR3 runs 15 residues. The V gene's germline CDR1 is SNHLY and CDR2 FYNNEI. DNA of the CDR3: TGTGCCAGCAGCCCCGCCCCCGGGACACAGCATGGCTACACCTTC. Translated, it gives CASSPAPGTQHGYTF.